The 9 T cell receptor beta chains in this list originate from one sample, sequenced in a study of cytomegalovirus exposure and HLA in healthy donors. The PCR was carried out with 60 Vbeta primers and 13 Jbeta primers. The method was immunoSEQ multiplex PCR; TCRdb's version includes in-frame clones alone and lacks a portion of them. The sample shows about 120,000 clones, 82% of them seen only once. Sequenced material: PBMCs. The source is a woman aged 18-29 years in good health and CMV-seronegative.

The genes are TRBV28 and TRBJ1-2; D remains ambiguous. The CDR3 is 13 residues long. The germline V and J ends were trimmed by 4 bases and 1 base, with 7 bases remaining between them. Germline CDR1 and CDR2: MDHEN and SYDVKM. CDR3: CASSSQINYGYTF. In DNA, the CDR3 is TGTGCCAGCAGTTCACAGATTAACTATGGCTACACCTTC.

The gene calls are TRBV5-6 and TRBJ2-1; 7 bases fit TRBD1. V lost 0 bases and J lost 10; bases outside the gene matches: 1. The CDR3 extends over 12 amino acids. Germline V gene sequence: CDR1 SGHDT, CDR2 YYEEEE. The CDR3 sequence: CASSLVQGEQFF. The CDR3, as DNA: TGTGCCAGCAGCTTGGTACAGGGGGAGCAGTTCTTC.

This clone was seen once. V usage is TRBV5-6 and J usage is TRBJ2-5; 7 bases map to TRBD2. There are 15 residues in the CDR3. The junction had 10 bases not matched to a gene; V was cut back by 4 bases and J by 4 bases. The germline CDR1 and CDR2 sequences are SGHDT and YYEEEE. This CDR3 reads CASSPYGGEGETQYF. CDR3 nucleotides: TGTGCCAGCAGCCCCTATGGGGGGGAAGGAGAGACCCAGTACTTC.

The count of this clone is one. The chain is built from TRBV5-1 and TRBJ1-5; TRBD1 matches at 8 bases. The CDR3 covers 15 residues. In germline, CDR1 is SGHRS, CDR2 YFSETQ. V lost 4 bases, J lost 6 bases, and 9 bases stayed unmatched. The CDR3 DNA is TGCGCCAGCAGCCGAGACAGGGGCGAAGGTCAGCCCCAGCATTTT. Residues: CASSRDRGEGQPQHF. The whole variable domain, filled in from reference TRBV5-1 and TRBJ1-5, reads KAGVTQTPRYLIKTRGQQVTLSCSPISGHRSVSWYQQTPGQGLQFLFEYFSETQRNKGNFPGRFSGRQFSNSRSEMNVSTLELGDSALYLCASSRDRGEGQPQHFGDGTRLSIL.

This clone was recorded only once. The rearrangement joins TRBV6-5 to TRBJ2-7, with D possibly matching TRBD1 (7 bases). The V gene's germline CDR1 is MNHEY and CDR2 SVGAGI. The CDR3 length is 15 residues. V was pared by 3 bases and J by 4 bases, with 16 bases between. CDR3 DNA: TGTGCCAGCAGTTATGCCTCAGGGGGGACTTACGAGCAGTACTTC. Translation: CASSYASGGTYEQYF.

This chain uses TRBV5-1 with TRBJ2-3, with TRBD2 matching over 8 bases. CDR1 SGHRS and CDR2 YFSETQ come from the germline V gene. V lost 4 bases to trimming and J lost 4 bases; unmatched junction nucleotides: 5. The CDR3 is made up of 14 amino acids. The CDR3 is CASSAGTSADTQYF. CDR3 nucleotide sequence: TGCGCCAGCAGCGCCGGGACTAGTGCAGATACGCAGTATTTT.

The rearrangement uses TRBV29-1 and TRBJ2-7; no firm D call. Between the trimmed V and J ends, which lost 5 bases and 1 base, there was a span of 9 bases. The CDR3 consists of 12 residues. Germline assignment: CDR1 SQVTM and CDR2 ANQGSEA. The CDR3, as DNA: TGCAGCGTTCAAGTAGCTTCCTACGAGCAGTACTTC. Residues: CSVQVASYEQYF.

The CDR3 coding sequence is TGTGCCAGCAGCACCGCGGGGGCTCGGAGAACTGAAGCTTTCTTT. It codes for CASSTAGARRTEAFF. The V call is TRBV5-5, the J call TRBJ1-1, with D perhaps TRBD1 (6 bases). The CDR3 spans 15 residues. Germline CDR1 and CDR2: SGHKS and YYEKEE (reference sequence). V dropped 4 bases and J dropped 5 bases, with 18 bases sitting between them. Looking up the rest from reference TRBV5-5 and TRBJ1-1 gives the full variable domain: DAGVTQSPTHLIKTRGQQVTLRCSPISGHKSVSWYQQVLGQGPQFIFQYYEKEERGRGNFPDRFSARQFPNYSSELNVNALLLGDSALYLCASSTAGARRTEAFFGQGTRLTVV.

V usage is TRBV28 and J usage is TRBJ1-2; 8 nucleotides agree with TRBD1. The germline V gene has CDR1 MDHEN and CDR2 SYDVKM. V was clipped by 5 bases and J by 8 bases; unmatched bases: 10. The CDR3 is 14 residues long. Here the CDR3 DNA reads TGTGCCAGCAGTATCGACAGGGGCCTAGGCGGCTACACCTTC. Its translation is CASSIDRGLGGYTF.